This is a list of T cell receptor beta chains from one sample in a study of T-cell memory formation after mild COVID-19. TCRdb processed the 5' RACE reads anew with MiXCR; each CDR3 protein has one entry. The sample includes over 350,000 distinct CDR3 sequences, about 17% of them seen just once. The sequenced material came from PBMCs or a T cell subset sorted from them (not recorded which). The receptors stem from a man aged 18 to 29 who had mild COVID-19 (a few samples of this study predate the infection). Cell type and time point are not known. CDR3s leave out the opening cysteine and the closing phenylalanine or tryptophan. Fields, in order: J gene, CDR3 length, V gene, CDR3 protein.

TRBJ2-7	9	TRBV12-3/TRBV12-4	ASRTGGEQY
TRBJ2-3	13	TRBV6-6	ASRGTGTYTDTQY
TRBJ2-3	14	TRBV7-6	ASSSPSDSSTDTQY
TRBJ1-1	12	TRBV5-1	ASSLAEGADEAF
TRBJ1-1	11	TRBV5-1	ASSPGRETEAF
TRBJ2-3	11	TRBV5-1	ASSFGVTDTQY
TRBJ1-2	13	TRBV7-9	IVPASRRTNYGYT
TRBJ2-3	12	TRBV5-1	ASTDTGITDTQY
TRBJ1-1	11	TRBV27	ASSGWTGHGAF
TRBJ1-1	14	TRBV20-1	SATGQGPTGASGAF
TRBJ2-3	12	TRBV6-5	ASSYRDLTDTQY
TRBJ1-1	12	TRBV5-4	ASSRPSQNTEAF
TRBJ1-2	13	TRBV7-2	ASSEGPGAIYGYT
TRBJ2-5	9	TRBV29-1	SVRQQETQY
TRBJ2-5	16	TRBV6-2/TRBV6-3	ASSYSTRLAGLQETQY
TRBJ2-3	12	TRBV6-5	ASSYSRVTDTQY
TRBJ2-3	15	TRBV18	ASSPRIQRGNPDTQY
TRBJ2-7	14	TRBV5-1	ASSHPGMGTGDEQY
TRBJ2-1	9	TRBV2	ASSASREQF
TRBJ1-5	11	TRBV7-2	ASSSQGAQPQH
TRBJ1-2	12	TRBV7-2	ASSLARTVRGYT
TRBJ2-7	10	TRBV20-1	SAERAPYEQY
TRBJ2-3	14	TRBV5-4	ASSTEFNRGADTQY
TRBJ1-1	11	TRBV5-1	ASSGPGSTEAF
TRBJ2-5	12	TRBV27	ASSYSRTEETQY
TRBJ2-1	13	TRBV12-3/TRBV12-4	ASSFRTGAYNEQF
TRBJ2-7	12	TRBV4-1	ASSRFGEGDEQY
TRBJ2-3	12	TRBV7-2	ASSFRASTDTQY
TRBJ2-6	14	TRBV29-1	SVEWAGSLGANVLT
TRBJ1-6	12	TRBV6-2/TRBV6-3	ASSSGREVSPLH
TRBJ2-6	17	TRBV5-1	ASSSLGAQGPTGANVLT
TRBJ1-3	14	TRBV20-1	SAQPLRRSSGNTIY
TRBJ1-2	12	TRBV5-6	ASSLPGQVYGYT
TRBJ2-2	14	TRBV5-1	ASSLIGTGPSGELF
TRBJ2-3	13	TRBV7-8	ASSWTGGLTDTQY
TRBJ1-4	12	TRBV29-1	SVEYGAIDEKLF
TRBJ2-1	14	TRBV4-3	ASSQGTTQAYNEQF